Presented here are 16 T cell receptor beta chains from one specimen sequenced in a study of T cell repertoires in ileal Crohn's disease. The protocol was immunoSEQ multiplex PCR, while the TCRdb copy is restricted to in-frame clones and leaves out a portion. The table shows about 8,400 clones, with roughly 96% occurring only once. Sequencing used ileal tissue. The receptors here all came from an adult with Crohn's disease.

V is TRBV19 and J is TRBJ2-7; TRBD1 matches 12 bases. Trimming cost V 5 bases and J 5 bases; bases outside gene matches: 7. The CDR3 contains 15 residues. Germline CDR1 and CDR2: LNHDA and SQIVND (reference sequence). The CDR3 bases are TGTGCCAGTAGTTCGCCCGGGACAGGGGGCCACGAGCAGTACTTC. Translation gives CASSSPGTGGHEQYF.

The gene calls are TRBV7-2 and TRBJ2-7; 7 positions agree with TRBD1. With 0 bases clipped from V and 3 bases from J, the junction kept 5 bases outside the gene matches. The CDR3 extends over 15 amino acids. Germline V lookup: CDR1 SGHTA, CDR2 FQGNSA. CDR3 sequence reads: CASSLAGQPVYEQYV. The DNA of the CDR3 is TGTGCCAGCAGCTTAGCGGGACAGCCAGTCTACGAGCAGTACGTC.

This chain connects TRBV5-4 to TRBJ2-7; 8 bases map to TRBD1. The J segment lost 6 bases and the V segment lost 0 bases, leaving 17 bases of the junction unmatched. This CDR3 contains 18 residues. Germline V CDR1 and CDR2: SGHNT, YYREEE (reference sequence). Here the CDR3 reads CASSLALIPGQVRVEQYV. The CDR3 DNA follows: TGTGCCAGCAGCTTGGCTCTAATCCCGGGACAGGTCCGAGTCGAGCAGTACGTC.

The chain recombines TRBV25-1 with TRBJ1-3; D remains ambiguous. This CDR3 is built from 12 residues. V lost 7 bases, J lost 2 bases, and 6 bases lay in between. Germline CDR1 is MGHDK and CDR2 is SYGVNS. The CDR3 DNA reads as TGTGCCAGCAAGACTGCTGGAAACACCATATATTTT. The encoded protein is CASKTAGNTIYF.

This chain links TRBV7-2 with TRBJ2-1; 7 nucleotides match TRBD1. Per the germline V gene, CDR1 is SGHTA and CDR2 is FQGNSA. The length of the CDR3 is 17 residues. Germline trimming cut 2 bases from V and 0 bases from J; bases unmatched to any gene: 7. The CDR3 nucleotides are TGTGCCAGCAGCTTATGGGCAGGGGGTTTCTCCTACAATGAGCAGTTCTTC. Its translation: CASSLWAGGFSYNEQFF.

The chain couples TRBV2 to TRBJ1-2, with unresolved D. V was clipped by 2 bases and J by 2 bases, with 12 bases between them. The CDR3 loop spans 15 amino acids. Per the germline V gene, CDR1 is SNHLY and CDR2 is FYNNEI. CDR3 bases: TGTGCCAGCAGTGAATCTGGAGAGAAAAACTATGGCTACACCTTC. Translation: CASSESGEKNYGYTF.

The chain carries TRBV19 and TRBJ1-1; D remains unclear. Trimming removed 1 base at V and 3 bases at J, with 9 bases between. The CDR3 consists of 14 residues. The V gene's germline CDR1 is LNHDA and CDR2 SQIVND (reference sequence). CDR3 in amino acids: CASSIGAGYTEAFF. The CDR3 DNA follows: TGTGCCAGTAGTATAGGGGCAGGATACACTGAAGCTTTCTTT.

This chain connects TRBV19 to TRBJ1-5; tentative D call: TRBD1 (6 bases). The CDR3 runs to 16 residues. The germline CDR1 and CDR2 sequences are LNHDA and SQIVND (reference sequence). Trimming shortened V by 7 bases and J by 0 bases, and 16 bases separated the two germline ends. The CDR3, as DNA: TGTGCCAGTAATAGCCGGGGGGCAGGTAGCAATCAGCCCCAGCATTTT. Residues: CASNSRGAGSNQPQHF.

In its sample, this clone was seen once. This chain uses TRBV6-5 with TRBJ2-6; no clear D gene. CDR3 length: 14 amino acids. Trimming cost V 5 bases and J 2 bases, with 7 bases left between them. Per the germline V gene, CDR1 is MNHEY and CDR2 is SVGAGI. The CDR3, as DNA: TGTGCCAGCAGTCCATTTCCTGGGGCCAACGTCCTGACTTTC. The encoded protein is CASSPFPGANVLTF.

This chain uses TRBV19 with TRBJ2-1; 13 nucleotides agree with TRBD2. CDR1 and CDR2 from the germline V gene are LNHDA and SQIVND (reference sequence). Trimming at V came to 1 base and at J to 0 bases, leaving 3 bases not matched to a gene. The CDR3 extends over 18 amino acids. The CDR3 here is CASSIARLAGGSYNEQFF. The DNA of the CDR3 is TGTGCCAGTAGTATAGCACGACTAGCGGGGGGCTCCTACAATGAGCAGTTCTTC.

The CDR3 here is CASSESMVAMYTQYF. CDR3 nucleotides: TGCGCCAGCAGTGAGTCGATGGTAGCTATGTATACGCAGTATTTT. The chain carries TRBV10-1 and TRBJ2-3, with D unclear. Germline values: CDR1 WNHNN, CDR2 SYGVQD (reference sequence). The CDR3 runs to 15 residues. Trimming left V 0 bases short and J 7 bases short, with 14 bases between.

CDR3 protein: CASSRVSRGAITGELFF. In DNA form, the CDR3 reads TGTGCCAGCAGCCGAGTGTCGCGGGGGGCCATCACCGGGGAGCTGTTTTTT. This rearrangement joins TRBV7-9 to TRBJ2-2; 8 nucleotides line up with TRBD2. The CDR3 runs to 17 residues. Per germline, CDR1 SEHNR and CDR2 FQNEAQ (reference sequence). The V and J ends lost 5 bases and 4 bases, in that order; junction bases with no gene match: 12. Full variable domain (outside the CDR3, taken from reference TRBV7-9 and TRBJ2-2): DTGVSQNPRHKITKRGQNVTFRCDPISEHNRLYWYRQTLGQGPEFLTYFQNEAQLEKSRLLSDRFSAERPKGSFSTLEIQRTEQGDSAMYLCASSRVSRGAITGELFFGEGSRLTVL.

DNA of the CDR3: TGTGCCAGCAGCTTGGGGGGGGGTTACAATGAGCAGTTCTTC. It codes for CASSLGGGYNEQFF. The chain has TRBV7-2 and TRBJ2-1; 7 positions match TRBD2. This CDR3 contains 14 residues. Losses at the gene ends were 3 bases for V and 4 bases for J; bases not matched to a gene: 3. Germline CDR1 is SGHTA and CDR2 is FQGNSA.

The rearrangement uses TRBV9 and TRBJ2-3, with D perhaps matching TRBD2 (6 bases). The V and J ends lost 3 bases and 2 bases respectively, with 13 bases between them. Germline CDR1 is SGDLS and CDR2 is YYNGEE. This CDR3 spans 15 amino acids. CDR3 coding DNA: TGTGCCAGCAGCGCCGGGACTGATCCCACAGATACGCAGTATTTT. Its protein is CASSAGTDPTDTQYF.

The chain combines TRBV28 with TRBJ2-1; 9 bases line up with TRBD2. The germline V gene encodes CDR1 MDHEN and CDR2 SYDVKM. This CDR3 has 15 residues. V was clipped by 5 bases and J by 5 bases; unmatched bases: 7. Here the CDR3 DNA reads TGTGCCAGCAGTCGCGGCGGGGGGGCAAACAATGAGCAGTTCTTC. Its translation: CASSRGGGANNEQFF.

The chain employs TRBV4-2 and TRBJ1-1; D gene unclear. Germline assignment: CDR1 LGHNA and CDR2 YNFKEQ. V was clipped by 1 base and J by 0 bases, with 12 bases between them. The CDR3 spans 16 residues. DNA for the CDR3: TGTGCCAGCAGCCAAGTTCCCACAGTGATGAACACTGAAGCTTTCTTT. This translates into CASSQVPTVMNTEAFF.